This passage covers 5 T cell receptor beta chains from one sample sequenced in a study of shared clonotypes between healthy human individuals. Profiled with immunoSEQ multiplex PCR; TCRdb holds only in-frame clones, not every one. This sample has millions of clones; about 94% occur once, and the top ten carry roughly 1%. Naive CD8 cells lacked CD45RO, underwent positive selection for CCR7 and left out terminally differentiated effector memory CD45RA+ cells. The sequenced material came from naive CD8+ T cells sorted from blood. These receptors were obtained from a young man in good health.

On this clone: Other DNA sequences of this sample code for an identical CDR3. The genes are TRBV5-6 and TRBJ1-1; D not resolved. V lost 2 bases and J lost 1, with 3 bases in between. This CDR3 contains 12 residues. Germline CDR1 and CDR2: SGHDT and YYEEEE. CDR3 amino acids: CASSFSNTEAFF. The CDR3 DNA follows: TGTGCCAGCAGCTTCTCGAACACTGAAGCTTTCTTT.

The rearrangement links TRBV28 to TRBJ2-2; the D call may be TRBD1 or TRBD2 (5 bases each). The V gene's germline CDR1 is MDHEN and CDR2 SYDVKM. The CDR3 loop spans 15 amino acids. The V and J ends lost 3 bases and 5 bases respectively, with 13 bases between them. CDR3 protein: CASSFRGVGTGELFF. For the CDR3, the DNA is TGTGCCAGCAGTTTTAGAGGGGTGGGGACCGGGGAGCTGTTTTTT.

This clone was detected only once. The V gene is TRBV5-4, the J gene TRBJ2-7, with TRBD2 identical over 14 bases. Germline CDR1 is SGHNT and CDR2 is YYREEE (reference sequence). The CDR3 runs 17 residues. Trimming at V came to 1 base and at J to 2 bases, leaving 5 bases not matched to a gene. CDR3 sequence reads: CASSLLGLAGEPYEQYF. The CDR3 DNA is TGTGCCAGCAGCTTGTTGGGACTAGCGGGGGAGCCCTACGAGCAGTACTTC.

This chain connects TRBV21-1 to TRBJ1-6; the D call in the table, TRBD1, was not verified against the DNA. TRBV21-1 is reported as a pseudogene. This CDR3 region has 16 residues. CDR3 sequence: CASSKALRGDDSPLHF. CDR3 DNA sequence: TGTGCCAGCAGCAAAGCACTCAGGGGCGACGATTCACCCCTCCACTTT.

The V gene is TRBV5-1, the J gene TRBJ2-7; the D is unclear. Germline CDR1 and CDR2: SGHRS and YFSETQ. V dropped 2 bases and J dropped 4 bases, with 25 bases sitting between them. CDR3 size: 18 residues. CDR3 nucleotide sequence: TGCGCCAGCAGCTTTTCATTCAACCTATCAGACTTTACTTACGAGCAGTACTTC. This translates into CASSFSFNLSDFTYEQYF.